One and the same sample provided the 20 T cell receptor beta chains below, sequenced in a study of shared clonotypes between healthy human individuals. The naive CD8 subset, CD45RO-negative cells positively selected for CCR7, excluded terminally differentiated effector memory CD45RA+ cells. The assay was immunoSEQ multiplex PCR, and TCRdb's table has in-frame clones only and misses some. Of 1.5 million to 2.5 million clones in the sample, approximately 94% were seen once. What was sequenced was naive CD8+ T cells sorted from blood. Receptors originate from a man younger than 35 in good health.

The chain is built from TRBV15 and TRBJ2-7, with D unclear. V was clipped by 1 base and J by 1 base, with 8 bases between them. This CDR3 region has 14 residues. Germline loops: CDR1 LNHNV, CDR2 YYDKDF (reference sequence). The CDR3 sequence: CATSRGKGSYEQYF. In DNA, the CDR3 is TGTGCCACCAGCAGAGGCAAGGGTTCCTACGAGCAGTACTTC.

This sequence joins TRBV28 and TRBJ1-2; 8 bases fit TRBD1. The germline CDR1 and CDR2 sequences are MDHEN and SYDVKM. The trim removed 7 bases at V and 6 bases at J, leaving 7 bases unmatched. The CDR3 spans 13 residues. The CDR3: CASKSRGRDGYTF. The CDR3 nucleotides are TGTGCCAGCAAGAGCAGGGGGCGCGATGGCTACACCTTC.

The chain is built from TRBV13 and TRBJ1-6, with 7 positions matching TRBD1. The CDR3 is 15 residues long. In germline, CDR1 is PRHDT, CDR2 FYEKMQ (reference sequence). Germline trimming cut 4 bases from V and 9 bases from J; bases unmatched to any gene: 9. CDR3 residues: CASSSEQGLGSPLHF. The DNA of the CDR3 is TGTGCCAGCAGCTCCGAACAGGGGTTAGGTTCACCCCTCCACTTT.

The rearrangement uses TRBV4-3 and TRBJ2-7, with TRBD2 matching 7 bases. V lost 0 bases and J lost 0; bases outside the gene matches: 8. CDR3 size: 17 residues. Germline V gene sequence: CDR1 LGHNA, CDR2 YSLEER. CDR3 sequence (DNA): TGCGCCAGCAGCCAAGATCGGGGGGACCCAAGCTCCTACGAGCAGTACTTC. It yields the protein CASSQDRGDPSSYEQYF.

The genes are TRBV4-3 and TRBJ2-7; D might be TRBD1 or TRBD2, each matching 5 bases. This CDR3 is 15 amino acids long. Trimming left V 6 bases short and J 0 bases short, with 15 bases between. The V gene's germline CDR1 is LGHNA and CDR2 YSLEER. CDR3 amino acids: CASSPGTHHSYEQYF. In DNA, the CDR3 is TGCGCCAGCAGTCCCGGGACGCACCACTCCTACGAGCAGTACTTC.

The V gene is TRBV9, the J gene TRBJ2-7; D possibly matches TRBD1 or TRBD2 (5 bases each). The V end lost 0 bases, the J end lost 3 bases, and 13 bases lay between the germline ends. Germline CDR1 is SGDLS and CDR2 is YYNGEE. CDR3 length: 15 residues. The CDR3 DNA sequence: TGTGCCAGCAGCGTAGGGGACGGAACCTACTACGAGCAGTACTTC. It yields the protein CASSVGDGTYYEQYF.

The chain links TRBV28 to TRBJ1-2; maybe TRBD1 (6 bases). This CDR3 has 14 amino acids. V was trimmed by 6 bases and J by 1 base, leaving 12 bases between them. The V gene's germline CDR1 is MDHEN and CDR2 SYDVKM. The CDR3 sequence: CASSWTEINYGYTF. DNA for the CDR3: TGTGCCAGCAGCTGGACAGAAATTAACTATGGCTACACCTTC.

V usage is TRBV5-1 and J usage is TRBJ2-5; tentatively, D is TRBD1 or TRBD2 (5 bases each). The germline CDR1 and CDR2 sequences are SGHRS and YFSETQ. Deletions cut 2 bases from V and 5 bases from J, with 13 bases between. The CDR3 is 14 residues long. CDR3 DNA sequence: TGCGCCAGCAGCTTACACCACGAGGGGGAGACCCAGTACTTC. Encoded protein: CASSLHHEGETQYF.

The rearrangement links TRBV7-6 to TRBJ2-7, with 9 nucleotides matching TRBD1. The CDR3 length is 14 residues. Germline values: CDR1 SGHVS, CDR2 FNYEAQ. V was clipped by 4 bases and J by 3 bases; unmatched bases: 4. Here the CDR3 DNA reads TGTGCCAGCAGCTCGGGACAGGGAGGCTACGAGCAGTACTTC. Amino acids: CASSSGQGGYEQYF.

The chain couples TRBV27 to TRBJ1-1; D possibly corresponds to TRBD1 (6 bases). This CDR3 is 15 amino acids long. Trimming took 7 bases from V and 0 from J, leaving 15 bases between them. The V gene's germline CDR1 is MNHEY and CDR2 SMNVEV (reference sequence). The CDR3 bases are TGTGCCAGCAAAACAGGTGGGGGCATGAACACTGAAGCTTTCTTT. This translates into CASKTGGGMNTEAFF.

The chain is built from TRBV9 and TRBJ2-7; the D is unclear. The length of the CDR3 is 14 residues. The V gene's germline CDR1 is SGDLS and CDR2 YYNGEE. Deletions cut 4 bases from V and 4 bases from J, with 15 bases between. CDR3 protein: CASSSGVGSYEQYF. As DNA, the CDR3 is TGTGCCAGCAGCTCCGGTGTAGGCTCGTACGAGCAGTACTTC.

CDR3 sequence: CATSRPLDEQFF. The CDR3 DNA reads TGTGCCACCAGCAGGCCTCTCGATGAGCAGTTCTTC. The gene calls are TRBV15 and TRBJ2-1; D is undetermined. The CDR3 runs to 12 residues. Germline lookup yields CDR1 LNHNV and CDR2 YYDKDF (reference sequence). The V gene lost 3 bases and the J gene lost 8 bases, with 8 bases spanning the gap.

Concerning this clone: Other nucleotide sequences from this sample produce the same CDR3. This chain connects TRBV4-3 to TRBJ1-4; 9 bases agree with TRBD1. This CDR3 has 15 amino acids. CDR1 is LGHNA and CDR2 is YSLEER in the germline V gene. V lost 0 bases and J lost 8; bases outside the gene matches: 4. CDR3 coding DNA: TGCGCCAGCAGCCAAGAGGACAGGGGTCGCGAAAAACTGTTTTTT. Its translation: CASSQEDRGREKLFF.

This clone showed up just once. This sequence joins TRBV11-2 and TRBJ2-1; 9 nucleotides align to TRBD2. V trimming: 1 base; J trimming: 6 bases; junction bases outside the gene matches: 10. The V gene's germline CDR1 is SGHAT and CDR2 FQNNGV. This CDR3 has 17 residues. The CDR3 here is CASSLGEVAGESNEQFF. As DNA, the CDR3 is TGTGCCAGCAGCTTAGGAGAGGTAGCGGGAGAGTCCAATGAGCAGTTCTTC.

CDR3 nucleotide sequence: TGTGCCAGCAGTGCCCCGGGACTTGGAAATTCACCCCTCCACTTT. Translating gives CASSAPGLGNSPLHF. The chain combines TRBV28 with TRBJ1-6; D possibly corresponds to TRBD1 (5 bases). This CDR3 has 15 amino acids. Looked up from germline, CDR1 is MDHEN and CDR2 is SYDVKM. Trimming removed 5 bases from V and 7 bases from J, with 15 bases in between.

The chain joins TRBV6-5 to TRBJ2-1, with 11 bases identical to TRBD2. The CDR3 consists of 14 residues. Germline V gene data show CDR1 as MNHEY and CDR2 as SVGAGI. J was trimmed by 4 bases and V by 7 bases; bases with no gene match: 3. CDR3 nucleotide sequence: TGTGCCAGCAACCCTAGCGGGGGGTACAATGAGCAGTTCTTC. Encoded protein: CASNPSGGYNEQFF.

In this sample, this clone turned up a few times. Other nucleotide sequences from this sample produce the same CDR3. This rearrangement joins TRBV6-5 to TRBJ1-1; D is perhaps TRBD1 (5 bases). Germline CDR1 is MNHEY and CDR2 is SVGAGI. The CDR3 sequence is 14 residues long. V lost 2 bases and J 0 bases, leaving 7 bases between the germline ends. CDR3 DNA: TGTGCCAGCAGTTACGGAGGGGTGAACACTGAAGCTTTCTTT. Residues: CASSYGGVNTEAFF.

The chain uses TRBV28 and TRBJ1-6, with a possible D match to TRBD1 (6 bases). V lost 7 bases, J lost 0 bases, and 13 bases lay in between. There are 16 residues in the CDR3. Germline V gene sequence: CDR1 MDHEN, CDR2 SYDVKM. CDR3 region: CASTPTDSSYNSPLHF. Written as DNA, the CDR3 is TGTGCCAGCACTCCCACGGACAGCTCCTATAATTCACCCCTCCACTTT.

The chain joins TRBV4-1 to TRBJ2-7, with 12 bases matching TRBD2. CDR3 length equals 15 residues. Germline trimming cut 9 bases from V and 0 bases from J; bases unmatched to any gene: 6. From germline, CDR1 is MGHRA and CDR2 YSYEKL. This chain's CDR3 is CASQRLAGDSYEQYF. The CDR3 DNA reads as TGCGCCAGTCAAAGACTAGCGGGGGACTCCTACGAGCAGTACTTC.

This chain links TRBV2 with TRBJ2-2; 9 bases align to TRBD1. This CDR3 contains 19 residues. Unmatched junction bases numbered 18, after V lost 4 bases and J lost 6 bases. Germline CDR1 and CDR2: SNHLY and FYNNEI. CDR3 in DNA: TGTGCCAGCAGTGGGATACAGGGGGCAGTTGGTAGCTATTCCGGGGAGCTGTTTTTT. Translated: CASSGIQGAVGSYSGELFF. The full variable domain, with the rest looked up from reference TRBV2 and TRBJ2-2, is EPEVTQTPSHQVTQMGQEVILRCVPISNHLYFYWYRQILGQKVEFLVSFYNNEISEKSEIFDDQFSVERPDGSNFTLKIRSTKLEDSAMYFCASSGIQGAVGSYSGELFFGEGSRLTVL.